This record looks at one TCR beta chain sequence and its context. What this receptor recognizes is not known. The junction does not match germline at one end; this may be a read error. This entry is derived from a study of blood T cells in healthy people across ages (dated by TCRdb to the mid-2010s). Background for the entire study: In model experiments, template switching captured roughly one uniquely barcoded TCR beta cDNA molecule for every two T cells. The study analyzed two additional independent replicas of 1 million unique cDNA reads from the same blood draw for two donors, one aged 18 to 29 and one aged 80 or older. Using deep sequencing normalized with unique cDNA molecular identifiers, the study measured how TCR beta repertoire diversity changes with age. The donors were divided into four age groups: young (average around 17 years), middle-aged (roughly 42), aged (roughly 60) and long-lived (about 84). To avoid experimental bias, donors of different ages were distributed randomly across sequencing lanes. The study at large found these results: Compared with the aged group, more naive CD4+ T cells, fewer expanded clones and increased TCR diversity were shown by the long-lived group, suggesting age selection. Estimates of total diversity from one million sequenced T cells were regarded as lower bounds and underestimates. The percentage of naive T cells measured by flow cytometry correlated strongly with observed TCR beta diversity. Donor CMV infection status was unknown, potentially confounding age-related changes in expanded clonotypes. As age increased, observed TCR beta diversity per million T cells dropped in a roughly linear way, and a significant reduction was already evident by age about 40. Because profiling used bulk unsorted PBMCs, naive and antigen-experienced compartments could not be compared conclusively.

The donors were a few dozen Caucasian individuals from Russia, aged roughly 6 to 95 years, who were systemically healthy. Ten milliliters of peripheral blood were drawn from each donor into EDTA-treated Vacutainer tubes. Ficoll-Paque density-gradient centrifugation was used to isolate PBMCs, with at least 7 million obtained per sample. Total RNA was extracted from PBMCs with Trizol reagent, with at least 5 micrograms obtained per sample. Naive CD45RAhigh/CD27high T cell percentages were measured by flow cytometry on a PBMC aliquot from every donor. There are 13 amino acids in the CDR3, from cysteine to phenylalanine inclusive. CDR3 DNA only is kept here, 39 bases in frame from base 1. Sequences SGHAT (CDR1) and FQNNGV (CDR2) are obtained from the germline V gene. Library preparation used 5' RACE. A second roughly 6 to 11 cycle PCR used a sample-barcoded 5' primer and a J-beta primer mix. A template-switch 5' adaptor carrying 12 random nucleotides introduced a unique molecular identifier onto each TCR beta cDNA molecule. Each sample yielded at least 2.5 million CDR3-containing paired-end reads. First-strand cDNA synthesis was performed from all RNA using the Mint cDNA synthesis kit, with priming by a TRBC-specific oligonucleotide. Following uracil-DNA glycosylase treatment, all cDNA underwent a first 18-cycle PCR with the universal primers M1SS and BC2_uni_R. Processing in the source paper ran as follows. Each sample was normalized by randomly selecting 1 million high-quality reads, each carrying a distinct molecular identifier. Reads sharing molecular identifiers were discarded rather than binned into consensus sequences. CDR3 identification, clonotype clustering and error correction used MiTCR with a Q25 quality threshold and the strictest error-elimination algorithm. Lower-bound total TCR beta diversity was estimated with a nonparametric unseen species model using Euler transformation. Starting from the raw public reads, TCRdb applied fastp trimming at Q25, assembled clones with MiXCR and retained in-frame beta chains. Every distinct CDR3 protein forms one entry, paired with its most common genes and DNA. These V and J calls originate from TCRdb's pipeline instead of the authors' own analysis. For this sample there are some 1,800,000 distinct CDR3 sequences; roughly two fifths appear just once. Of the sample, 20% to 25% falls within the top ten clones.

The receptor was derived from a human donor in good health. The specimen sequenced was blood. This sequence uses TRBV11-2 and TRBJ1-2; TRBD1 matches 8 bases in the middle. The CDR3 reads CASGLDGQGGYTF. The DNA sequence reads TGTGCCAGCGGCTTAGATGGACAGGGTGGCTACACCTTC.